This T cell receptor (beta chain) was observed in a study of blood T cell repertoires in COVID-19. The overall study: Some COVID-19 samples were acute and others convalescent; all came from the United States, Italy and Spain.

CDR3 length equals 14 residues. Trimming took 4 bases from V and 4 from J, leaving 12 bases between them. Looked up from germline, CDR1 is KGHDR and CDR2 is SFDVKD. As processed by the authors: Researchers report that nucleated cell counts were estimated from reference gene primer amplification. The table came from immunoSEQ multiplex PCR; TCRdb's copy has only in-frame clones and leaves some out. The DNA gave D and trimming, while V, J and clone size come from that table. The repertoire has approximately 210,000 clones, 83% of them found once; the top ten carry 2% to 3%. Sequenced material: peripheral blood. The receptor comes from a woman aged 35 to 49 with active or convalescent COVID-19. J is TRBJ1-2 and V is TRBV24-1, with no clear D. CDR3 nucleotides: TGTGCCACCAGTGACAGGCCAGGTCCCTATGGCTACACCTTC. The encoded protein is CATSDRPGPYGYTF.